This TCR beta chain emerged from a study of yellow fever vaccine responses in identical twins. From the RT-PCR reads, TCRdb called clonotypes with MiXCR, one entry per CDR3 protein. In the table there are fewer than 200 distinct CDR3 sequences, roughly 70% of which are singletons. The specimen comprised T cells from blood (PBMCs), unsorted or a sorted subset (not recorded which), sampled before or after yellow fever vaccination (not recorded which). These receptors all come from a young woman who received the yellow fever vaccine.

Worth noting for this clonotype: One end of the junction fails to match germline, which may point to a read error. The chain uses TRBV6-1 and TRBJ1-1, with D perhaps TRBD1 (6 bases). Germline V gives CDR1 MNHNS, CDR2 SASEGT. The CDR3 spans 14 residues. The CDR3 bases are TGTGCCATCAGTGAGGGGGGGCGGAACACTGAAGCTTTCTTT. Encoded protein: CAISEGGRNTEAFF.